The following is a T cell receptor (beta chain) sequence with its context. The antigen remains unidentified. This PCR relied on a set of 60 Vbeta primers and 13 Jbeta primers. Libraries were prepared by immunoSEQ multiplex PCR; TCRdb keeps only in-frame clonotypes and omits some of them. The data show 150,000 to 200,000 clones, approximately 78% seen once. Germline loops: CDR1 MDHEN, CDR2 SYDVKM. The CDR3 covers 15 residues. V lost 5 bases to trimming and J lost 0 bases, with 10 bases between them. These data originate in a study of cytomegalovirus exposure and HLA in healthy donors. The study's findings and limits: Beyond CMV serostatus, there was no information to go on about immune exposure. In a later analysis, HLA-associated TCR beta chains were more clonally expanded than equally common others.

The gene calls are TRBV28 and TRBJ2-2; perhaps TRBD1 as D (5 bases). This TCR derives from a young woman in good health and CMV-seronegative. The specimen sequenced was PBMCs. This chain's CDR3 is CASSLLTANTGELFF. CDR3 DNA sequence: TGTGCCAGCAGTCTATTGACAGCGAACACCGGGGAGCTGTTTTTT.